Presented here are 2 T cell receptor beta chains from one specimen sequenced in a study of cytomegalovirus exposure and HLA in healthy donors. Use of 60 Vbeta and 13 Jbeta primers characterized the PCR. Profiled with immunoSEQ multiplex PCR; TCRdb holds only in-frame clones, not every one. The repertoire holds some 120,000 clones, with approximately 80% as singletons. The specimen sequenced was PBMCs. These TCRs come from a young man in good health and CMV-seronegative.

This clone was counted a few times. This chain connects TRBV11-2 to TRBJ2-7; 8 bases agree with TRBD1. This CDR3 has 15 residues. Trimming at V came to 1 base and at J to 0 bases, leaving 2 bases not matched to a gene. CDR1 is SGHAT, CDR2 FQNNGV, per germline. For the CDR3, the DNA is TGTGCCAGCAGCTTAGGACAGGGGCCCTCCTACGAGCAGTACTTC. It codes for CASSLGQGPSYEQYF.

The table lists this clone with a count of one. The genes are TRBV5-6 and TRBJ1-2, with a tentative D call TRBD1 (6 bases). V was shortened by 3 bases and J by 4 bases, with 19 bases between the two germline ends. This CDR3 comprises 16 residues. Per the germline V gene, CDR1 is SGHDT and CDR2 is YYEEEE. In DNA, the CDR3 is TGTGCCAGCAGCTCGAGGACTAGGGACATCTCCTATGGCTACACCTTC. Translating it yields CASSSRTRDISYGYTF.